The next 31 T cell receptor beta chains were all read from a single sample in a study of blood T cell repertoires in COVID-19. TCRdb's table, derived via immunoSEQ multiplex PCR, lists solely in-frame clones and lacks some. The sample has 300,000 to 450,000 clones, 85% seen once. Sequences were obtained from peripheral blood. Receptor source: a woman between 18 and 29 years old with acute or convalescent COVID-19.

This clone was observed a single time. The rearrangement uses TRBV6-6 and TRBJ1-1; TRBD1 agrees at 8 bases. Germline assignment: CDR1 MNHNY and CDR2 SVGAGI (reference sequence). The CDR3 is 15 amino acids. The V gene end was trimmed by 3 bases and the J gene end by 10 bases; junction bases not matched to a gene: 13. CDR3 sequence: CASSYPGTGGDRAFF. CDR3 DNA sequence: TGTGCCAGCAGTTATCCCGGGACAGGAGGTGATCGAGCTTTCTTT.

The chain employs TRBV5-1 and TRBJ1-3; D not certain. This CDR3 region has 16 residues. CDR1 is SGHRS and CDR2 is YFSETQ in the germline V gene. V lost 0 bases and J 0 bases, leaving 10 bases between the germline ends. The DNA for the CDR3 is TGCGCCAGCAGCTTGGGGCTCCAAAGCTCTGGAAACACCATATATTTT. Encoded protein: CASSLGLQSSGNTIYF.

The V call is TRBV9, the J call TRBJ2-3, with a weak D call TRBD1 (7 bases). The V end lost 4 bases, the J end lost 0 bases, and 12 bases lay between the germline ends. CDR1 is SGDLS and CDR2 is YYNGEE in the germline V gene. This CDR3 contains 15 residues. The CDR3 loop is CASSPGGRSTDTQYF. CDR3 nucleotide sequence: TGTGCCAGCAGCCCAGGGGGGAGGAGCACAGATACGCAGTATTTT. The whole variable domain, filled in from reference TRBV9 and TRBJ2-3, reads DSGVTQTPKHLITATGQRVTLRCSPRSGDLSVYWYQQSLDQGLQFLIQYYNGEERAKGNILERFSAQQFPDLHSELNLSSLELGDSALYFCASSPGGRSTDTQYFGPGTRLTVL.

This clone was counted a few times. V is TRBV4-1 and J is TRBJ2-7; weak D call: TRBD1 (6 bases). The CDR3 loop spans 16 amino acids. Germline CDR1 and CDR2: MGHRA and YSYEKL. The V end was cut by 3 bases, the J end by 2 bases, with 17 bases between. CDR3 coding DNA: TGCGCCAGCAGCCAGCCCGGACAGCTGAATACCTACGAGCAGTACTTC. This gives the protein CASSQPGQLNTYEQYF.

The rearrangement links TRBV30 to TRBJ1-1, with 8 nucleotides matching TRBD1. The CDR3 is 12 amino acids. V lost 5 bases and J lost 4; bases outside the gene matches: 3. Germline assignment: CDR1 GTSNPN and CDR2 SVGIG (reference sequence). CDR3 protein: CAWVTGGTEAFF. In nucleotides, the CDR3 is TGTGCCTGGGTAACAGGGGGCACTGAAGCTTTCTTT.

The rearrangement links TRBV2 to TRBJ2-3; the D gene is possibly TRBD1 (6 bases). Germline assignment: CDR1 SNHLY and CDR2 FYNNEI. CDR3 length: 14 residues. Trimming shortened V by 8 bases and J by 6 bases, and 18 bases separated the two germline ends. In DNA form, the CDR3 reads TGTGCCAGCGCAGGGGACATGCTTGAGGATACGCAGTATTTT. It yields the protein CASAGDMLEDTQYF.

This clone showed up just a few times. J is TRBJ2-3 and V is TRBV10-3; 8 bases are shared with TRBD1. Germline CDR1 and CDR2: ENHRY and SYGVKD. Trimming at V came to 4 bases and at J to 0 bases, leaving 9 bases not matched to a gene. The CDR3 covers 17 residues. The CDR3 loop reads CAISGQGSDASTDTQYF. In DNA, the CDR3 is TGTGCCATCAGTGGACAGGGGTCAGATGCTAGCACAGATACGCAGTATTTT.

The chain links TRBV5-1 to TRBJ1-1; possible D gene TRBD1, 6 bases. The CDR3 length is 15 residues. Trimming stripped 0 bases from V and 1 base from J, with 10 bases between. CDR1 is SGHRS and CDR2 is YFSETQ in the germline V gene. The CDR3 sequence is CASSLAVTGNTEAFF. DNA of the CDR3: TGCGCCAGCAGCTTGGCCGTGACAGGGAACACTGAAGCTTTCTTT. Drawing the rest from reference TRBV5-1 and TRBJ1-1, the complete variable domain is KAGVTQTPRYLIKTRGQQVTLSCSPISGHRSVSWYQQTPGQGLQFLFEYFSETQRNKGNFPGRFSGRQFSNSRSEMNVSTLELGDSALYLCASSLAVTGNTEAFFGQGTRLTVV.

This clone was observed a single time. V is TRBV6-5 and J is TRBJ2-1, with TRBD2 identical over 12 bases. Germline V gene data show CDR1 as MNHEY and CDR2 as SVGAGI. The V gene end was trimmed by 6 bases and the J gene end by 7 bases; junction bases not matched to a gene: 7. CDR3 length: 15 residues. CDR3 protein: CASSRLAGEVNEQFF. The CDR3, as DNA: TGTGCCAGCAGCAGACTAGCGGGAGAGGTTAATGAGCAGTTCTTC.

V gene TRBV4-2 combines with J gene TRBJ2-7; the D gene is possibly TRBD2 (5 bases). CDR1 is LGHNA, CDR2 YNFKEQ, per germline. V was pared by 0 bases and J by 4 bases, with 16 bases between. This CDR3 comprises 16 residues. CDR3 coding DNA: TGTGCCAGCAGCCAAGAAATCTCAGCGACGGGGTACGAGCAGTACTTC. Protein product: CASSQEISATGYEQYF.

This clone was seen a handful of times. The DNA for the CDR3 is TGTGCCATCAGCGGACAGGGAGAAAGGTACGAGCAGTACTTC. It codes for CAISGQGERYEQYF. The chain links TRBV10-3 to TRBJ2-7; 8 bases agree with TRBD1. The junction had 8 bases not matched to a gene; V was cut back by 6 bases and J by 4 bases. Germline V gives CDR1 ENHRY, CDR2 SYGVKD. CDR3 length equals 14 residues.

The V and J genes are TRBV4-1 and TRBJ1-2; 7 bases align to TRBD1. The V gene end was trimmed by 4 bases and the J gene end by 2 bases; junction bases not matched to a gene: 13. This CDR3 region has 17 residues. Germline CDR1 reads MGHRA; CDR2 reads YSYEKL. CDR3 DNA: TGCGCCAGCAGCCCCCTGTCGACAGGGACATCAAACTATGGCTACACCTTC. This sequence encodes CASSPLSTGTSNYGYTF.

The rearrangement links TRBV7-9 to TRBJ1-1; 10 nucleotides match TRBD1. The CDR3 loop spans 15 amino acids. The J segment lost 7 bases and the V segment lost 5 bases, leaving 10 bases of the junction unmatched. Germline values: CDR1 SEHNR, CDR2 FQNEAQ (reference sequence). The CDR3 coding sequence is TGTGCCAGCAGCGACCGGACAGGGGGAAAAGATGAAGCTTTCTTT. Amino acid sequence: CASSDRTGGKDEAFF.

This sequence joins TRBV6-6 and TRBJ1-2; a possible D gene is TRBD1 (5 bases). The ends were cut back, 3 bases at V and 4 bases at J, with 12 bases in the middle. This CDR3 has 14 residues. Germline V CDR1 and CDR2: MNHNY, SVGAGI (reference sequence). This CDR3 reads CASSYLRQRYGYTF. The CDR3 bases are TGTGCCAGCAGTTATCTCCGACAGCGCTATGGCTACACCTTC.

This clone was detected only once. The chain has TRBV5-6 and TRBJ2-3; D not certain. The germline CDR1 and CDR2 sequences are SGHDT and YYEEEE. The V gene lost 1 base and the J gene lost 4 bases, with 13 bases spanning the gap. This CDR3 is 15 amino acids long. The CDR3 loop is CASSLTAYSADTQYF. The CDR3 bases are TGTGCCAGCAGCTTGACAGCCTATTCCGCAGATACGCAGTATTTT.

The genes are TRBV3-1 (or the pseudogene TRBV3-2) and TRBJ2-3; 7 bases are a match to TRBD2. V shed 2 bases and J 1 base; nucleotides not matched to a gene: 3. Per the germline V gene, CDR1 is LGHDT and CDR2 is YNNKEL (reference sequence). This CDR3 is 15 amino acids long. The CDR3 loop reads CASSQTSERTDTQYF. CDR3 in DNA: TGTGCCAGCAGCCAAACTAGCGAACGCACAGATACGCAGTATTTT.

The CDR3 region is CASSSLQGPNSPLHF. The CDR3 bases are TGTGCCAGCAGTTCTTTACAGGGCCCTAATTCACCCCTCCACTTT. V usage is TRBV6-5 and J usage is TRBJ1-6; D might be TRBD1 (6 bases). Trimming left V 4 bases short and J 6 bases short, with 13 bases between. This CDR3 comprises 15 residues. The germline CDR1 and CDR2 sequences are MNHEY and SVGAGI.

This chain joins TRBV19 and TRBJ1-6; D ambiguous. V shed 6 bases and J shed 2 bases, with 8 bases lying between them. Germline CDR1 and CDR2: LNHDA and SQIVND (reference sequence). The CDR3 totals 14 residues. The CDR3 protein is CASRLQPYNSPLHF. Written as DNA, the CDR3 is TGTGCCAGTAGGTTACAACCCTATAATTCACCCCTCCACTTT. Filled out from reference TRBV19 and TRBJ1-6, the complete variable domain reads DGGITQSPKYLFRKEGQNVTLSCEQNLNHDAMYWYRQDPGQGLRLIYYSQIVNDFQKGDIAEGYSVSREKKESFPLTVTSAQKNPTAFYLCASRLQPYNSPLHFGNGTRLTVT.

The CDR3 DNA reads as TGTGCCAGCAGCTTAACAGCATCGAACACTGAAGCTTTCTTT. It encodes CASSLTASNTEAFF. This rearrangement joins TRBV7-2 to TRBJ1-1; D unclear. The germline V gene encodes CDR1 SGHTA and CDR2 FQGNSA. V lost 2 bases, J lost 1 base, and 8 bases lay in between. The CDR3 spans 14 residues.

The chain couples TRBV5-5 to TRBJ2-5, with TRBD2 matching over 10 bases. Germline CDR1 reads SGHKS; CDR2 reads YYEKEE (reference sequence). After removal of 2 bases from V and 4 bases from J, the junction contained 8 bases not matched to a gene. This CDR3 has 16 residues. DNA for the CDR3: TGTGCCAGCAGCTTTCGGCTAGCGGGAGTGGGAGAGACCCAGTACTTC. Translated, it gives CASSFRLAGVGETQYF.

The chain employs TRBV29-1 and TRBJ1-2; TRBD1 aligns across 10 bases. Germline V gives CDR1 SQVTM, CDR2 ANQGSEA. The CDR3 spans 14 residues. J gave up 1 base and V 3 bases, and 2 bases lay outside the gene matches. In DNA, the CDR3 is TGCAGCGTTGACGACAGGGGGCTTAACTATGGCTACACCTTC. This codes for CSVDDRGLNYGYTF.

This clone was observed a few times. Additional DNA sequences in this sample encode the identical CDR3. The V and J genes are TRBV6-2 or TRBV6-3 and TRBJ2-7; D perhaps matches TRBD1 (5 bases). Germline CDR1 reads MNHEY; CDR2 reads SVGEGT. The CDR3 is 13 residues long. V lost 0 bases and J 2 bases, leaving 5 bases between the germline ends. CDR3 sequence: CASSYSGAYEQYF. The CDR3 nucleotides read TGTGCCAGCAGTTACTCAGGGGCCTACGAGCAGTACTTC.

This clone appeared once. V is TRBV7-2 and J is TRBJ1-2, with 7 bases that match TRBD1. Unmatched junction bases numbered 9, after V lost 2 bases and J lost 3 bases. CDR3 length equals 16 residues. The germline V gene encodes CDR1 SGHTA and CDR2 FQGNSA. The CDR3 bases are TGTGCCAGCAGCTTACCCCGGGACAGCCATGACTATGGCTACACCTTC. Translated, it gives CASSLPRDSHDYGYTF. Filled out from reference TRBV7-2 and TRBJ1-2, the complete variable domain reads GAGVSQSPSNKVTEKGKDVELRCDPISGHTALYWYRQSLGQGLEFLIYFQGNSAPDKSGLPSDRFSAERTGGSVSTLTIQRTQQEDSAVYLCASSLPRDSHDYGYTFGSGTRLTVV.

This clone was seen a few times. This chain links TRBV2 with TRBJ2-7, with 7 nucleotides matching TRBD1. The CDR3 covers 13 residues. Germline-derived CDR1 and CDR2 are SNHLY and FYNNEI. V lost 8 bases to trimming and J lost 2 bases; unmatched junction nucleotides: 6. CDR3 sequence reads: CASHQGTAYEQYF. CDR3 coding DNA: TGTGCCAGCCACCAAGGGACAGCCTACGAGCAGTACTTC.

The chain combines TRBV5-6 with TRBJ1-5; 7 positions match TRBD1. After removal of 4 bases from V and 0 bases from J, the junction contained 4 bases not matched to a gene. Germline-derived CDR1 and CDR2 are SGHDT and YYEEEE. There are 15 residues in the CDR3. This chain's CDR3 is CASSPEGASNQPQHF. CDR3 sequence (DNA): TGTGCCAGCAGCCCCGAGGGGGCTAGCAATCAGCCCCAGCATTTT.

The V call is TRBV5-1, the J call TRBJ1-2; 10 bases map to TRBD1. Germline trimming cut 0 bases from V and 6 bases from J; bases unmatched to any gene: 5. From germline, CDR1 is SGHRS and CDR2 YFSETQ. There are 15 residues in the CDR3. The CDR3 region has the DNA TGCGCCAGCAGCTTGGAGGGGACAGGGGCGCATGGCTACACCTTC. It specifies CASSLEGTGAHGYTF.

This chain links TRBV19 with TRBJ2-5, with 7 bases that match TRBD1. V lost 6 bases and J lost 5; bases outside the gene matches: 3. The CDR3 spans 12 residues. From germline, CDR1 is LNHDA and CDR2 SQIVND (reference sequence). CDR3 in amino acids: CASSPDRETQYF. DNA of the CDR3: TGTGCCAGTAGCCCGGACAGGGAGACCCAGTACTTC.

The chain carries TRBV9 and TRBJ2-5, with TRBD2 matching over 13 bases. The CDR3 runs 16 residues. J was trimmed by 2 bases and V by 2 bases; bases with no gene match: 3. CDR1 is SGDLS and CDR2 is YYNGEE in the germline V gene. CDR3 nucleotides: TGTGCCAGCAGCGTCACTAGCGGGAGGGGACAAGAGACCCAGTACTTC. Encoded protein: CASSVTSGRGQETQYF.

The rearrangement joins TRBV5-1 to TRBJ2-7; possible D gene TRBD1, 5 bases. Germline V gene sequence: CDR1 SGHRS, CDR2 YFSETQ. Between the trimmed V and J ends, which lost 0 bases and 2 bases, there was a span of 12 bases. There are 15 residues in the CDR3. The CDR3 loop reads CASSLGQGPTYEQYF. The CDR3 DNA reads TGCGCCAGCAGCTTGGGGCAGGGCCCGACCTACGAGCAGTACTTC.

The chain links TRBV6-5 to TRBJ1-5, with D hard to call. Germline V CDR1 and CDR2: MNHEY, SVGAGI. The CDR3 is 12 amino acids. V lost 7 bases, J lost 0 bases, and 4 bases lay in between. CDR3 DNA: TGTGCCAGCATTCGTAGCAATCAGCCCCAGCATTTT. Its translation: CASIRSNQPQHF.

J is TRBJ1-5 and V is TRBV19, with 10 bases identical to TRBD1. J gave up 0 bases and V 5 bases, and 1 base lay outside the gene matches. CDR1 and CDR2 from the germline V gene are LNHDA and SQIVND (reference sequence). This CDR3 region has 15 residues. The CDR3 DNA reads as TGTGCCAGTAGTTGGACAGGGGGTAGCAATCAGCCCCAGCATTTT. It is translated as CASSWTGGSNQPQHF.